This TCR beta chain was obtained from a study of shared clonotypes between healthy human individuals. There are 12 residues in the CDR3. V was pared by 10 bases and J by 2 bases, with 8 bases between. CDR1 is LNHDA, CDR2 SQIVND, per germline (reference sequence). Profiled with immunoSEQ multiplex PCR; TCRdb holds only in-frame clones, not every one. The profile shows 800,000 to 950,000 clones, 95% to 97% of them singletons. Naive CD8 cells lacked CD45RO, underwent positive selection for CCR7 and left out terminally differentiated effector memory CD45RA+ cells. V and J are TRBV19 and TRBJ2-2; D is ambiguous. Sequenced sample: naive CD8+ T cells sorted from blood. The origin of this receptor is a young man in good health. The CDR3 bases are TGTGCCACCCAGCCTAACACCGGGGAGCTGTTTTTT. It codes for CATQPNTGELFF.